The 24 T cell receptor beta chains presented below share a single source sample, sequenced in a study of blood T cell repertoires in COVID-19. Repertoires were generated with immunoSEQ multiplex PCR, while TCRdb's copy carries only in-frame clones and drops some. The top ten clones hold 4.1% of a sample with about 260,000 clones, about nine tenths of them seen once. Sequences were obtained from PBMCs or T cells enriched from blood (not recorded which). The receptor set was obtained from a young woman with acute COVID-19.

The chain joins TRBV12-5 to TRBJ2-1; 8 positions match TRBD2. Germline loops: CDR1 LGHNT, CDR2 FRNRAP. V shed 3 bases, J shed 2 bases, and the junction held 15 bases outside the gene matches. This CDR3 spans 19 amino acids. The CDR3 bases are TGTGCTAGTGGTTTTGCCGGTACTACTAGCGGTCCTACCTACAATGAGCAGTTCTTC. Encoded protein: CASGFAGTTSGPTYNEQFF.

In its sample, this clone was seen a few times. V gene TRBV4-3 combines with J gene TRBJ2-1, with TRBD2 as a possible D gene (7 bases). The CDR3 totals 17 residues. CDR1 is LGHNA, CDR2 YSLEER, per germline. V was shortened by 1 base and J by 10 bases, with 23 bases between the two germline ends. As DNA, the CDR3 is TGCGCCAGCAGCCAAGCTACCGGACTAGGGGGGATAGGGGAGCAGTTCTTC. Protein: CASSQATGLGGIGEQFF.

The chain uses TRBV5-1 and TRBJ2-7; 12 bases fit TRBD1. The length of the CDR3 is 15 residues. Germline-derived CDR1 and CDR2 are SGHRS and YFSETQ. J was trimmed by 6 bases and V by 3 bases; bases with no gene match: 7. The CDR3 sequence is CASSWDRGQVGEQYF. CDR3 DNA sequence: TGCGCCAGCAGCTGGGACAGGGGGCAGGTGGGCGAGCAGTACTTC.

Of note for this clone: A read error may account for a junction end that differs from germline. The chain combines TRBV12-3 or TRBV12-4 with TRBJ1-5, with D possibly TRBD1 on 5 matching bases. This CDR3 contains 13 residues. The CDR3, as DNA: TGTGCCAGCAGCTTAGGGGCGGGTCAGCCCCAGCATTTT. Protein sequence: CASSLGAGQPQHF.

CDR3 DNA: TGTGCCAGCCGACAGTTGAGCAATCAGCCCCAGCATTTT. This encodes CASRQLSNQPQHF. This chain joins TRBV2 and TRBJ1-5, with D perhaps matching TRBD1 (5 bases). The CDR3 spans 13 residues. Germline assignment: CDR1 SNHLY and CDR2 FYNNEI. V lost 8 bases and J lost 1, with 9 bases in between.

The chain uses TRBV29-1 and TRBJ1-2; D remains ambiguous. V was clipped by 4 bases and J by 6 bases, with 15 bases between them. CDR3 length: 13 residues. The germline gives CDR1 SQVTM, CDR2 ANQGSEA. The CDR3 DNA is TGCAGCGTTGCTTCCAGTCTGCTCGATGGCTACACCTTC. Translated, it gives CSVASSLLDGYTF.

This clone showed up just a few times. The chain combines TRBV6-5 with TRBJ1-2, with D maybe TRBD1 (6 bases). CDR3 length: 14 amino acids. CDR1 and CDR2 from the germline V gene are MNHEY and SVGAGI. The V and J ends lost 2 bases and 2 bases respectively, with 9 bases between them. CDR3 DNA sequence: TGTGCCAGCAGTTACGACAGGTTAAACTATGGCTACACCTTC. Its translation is CASSYDRLNYGYTF.

The genes are TRBV5-1 and TRBJ1-5, with unresolved D. Trimming removed 1 base from V and 7 bases from J, with 9 bases in between. The germline V gene encodes CDR1 SGHRS and CDR2 YFSETQ. The length of the CDR3 is 13 residues. The DNA of the CDR3 is TGCGCCAGCAGCTTGATGGGAGAGCAGCCCCAGCATTTT. Its translation is CASSLMGEQPQHF.

This clone showed up many times. The chain recombines TRBV29-1 with TRBJ2-1; TRBD2 aligns across 10 bases. V lost 3 bases, J lost 4 bases, and 6 bases stayed unmatched. CDR3 size: 15 residues. Per the germline V gene, CDR1 is SQVTM and CDR2 is ANQGSEA. The CDR3 loop reads CSVEMTSGLYNEQFF. DNA of the CDR3: TGCAGCGTTGAGATGACTAGCGGGCTTTACAATGAGCAGTTCTTC.

The genes are TRBV5-6 and TRBJ2-3; tentative D call: TRBD2 (5 bases). The germline V gene encodes CDR1 SGHDT and CDR2 YYEEEE. This CDR3 is built from 14 residues. Trimming left V 2 bases short and J 5 bases short, with 12 bases between. CDR3 nucleotide sequence: TGTGCCAGCAGCTTATGGAGGACTGGAGATACGCAGTATTTT. It is translated as CASSLWRTGDTQYF.

The chain is built from TRBV27 and TRBJ2-1, with unresolved D. The CDR3 is 15 amino acids. From germline, CDR1 is MNHEY and CDR2 SMNVEV (reference sequence). The V end was cut by 6 bases, the J end by 5 bases, with 17 bases between. CDR3 region: CASSHPGNLNNEQFF. CDR3 DNA sequence: TGTGCCAGCAGCCACCCGGGTAACCTGAACAATGAGCAGTTCTTC.

V usage is TRBV9 and J usage is TRBJ2-2, with TRBD2 identical over 13 bases. Trimming cost V 3 bases and J 4 bases; bases outside gene matches: 6. The CDR3 runs to 17 residues. Germline V gene data show CDR1 as SGDLS and CDR2 as YYNGEE. CDR3 coding DNA: TGTGCCAGCAGCGGGACTAGCGGGAGTTTTCGCACCGGGGAGCTGTTTTTT. Translating gives CASSGTSGSFRTGELFF.

In this sample, this clone turned up a few times. The chain combines TRBV7-2 with TRBJ1-6; 9 bases align to TRBD1. The CDR3 has 16 amino acids. V shed 3 bases, J shed 3 bases, and the junction held 3 bases outside the gene matches. Germline V lookup: CDR1 SGHTA, CDR2 FQGNSA. The CDR3 DNA is TGTGCCAGCAGCTTGGGGACAGGGAACTATAATTCACCCCTCCACTTT. Amino acids: CASSLGTGNYNSPLHF.

The chain couples TRBV11-2 to TRBJ1-3; D remains ambiguous. V lost 1 base, J lost 0 bases, and 13 bases lay in between. The germline V gene has CDR1 SGHAT and CDR2 FQNNGV. CDR3 length: 17 residues. For the CDR3, the DNA is TGTGCCAGCAGCTTAGTAGAGCAAGTAAGCTCTGGAAACACCATATATTTT. Encoded protein: CASSLVEQVSSGNTIYF.

The V gene is TRBV3-1 (or the pseudogene TRBV3-2), the J gene TRBJ2-7; 9 nucleotides align to TRBD2. The CDR3 has 14 residues. V lost 4 bases and J lost 5; bases outside the gene matches: 6. In germline, CDR1 is LGHDT, CDR2 YNNKEL (reference sequence). The CDR3 nucleotides read TGTGCCAGCAGCCGATCTAGCGGGACTCACGAGCAGTACTTC. This encodes CASSRSSGTHEQYF.

V usage is TRBV27 and J usage is TRBJ1-2; D perhaps matches TRBD1 (6 bases). The germline V and J ends were trimmed by 5 bases and 4 bases, with 14 bases remaining between them. This CDR3 is built from 14 residues. Germline lookup yields CDR1 MNHEY and CDR2 SMNVEV (reference sequence). CDR3 protein: CASSAYTGLYGYTF. CDR3 DNA sequence: TGTGCCAGCAGTGCCTATACAGGGCTCTATGGCTACACCTTC.

The chain joins TRBV7-9 to TRBJ2-7, with 8 bases fitting TRBD1. V shed 1 base and J 6 bases; nucleotides not matched to a gene: 8. In germline, CDR1 is SEHNR, CDR2 FQNEAQ (reference sequence). There are 15 residues in the CDR3. CDR3 sequence: CASSLEGTGMGEQYF. The CDR3, as DNA: TGTGCCAGCAGCTTAGAGGGGACAGGAATGGGCGAGCAGTACTTC. The entire variable domain, with the rest obtained from reference TRBV7-9 and TRBJ2-7, is as follows: DTGVSQNPRHKITKRGQNVTFRCDPISEHNRLYWYRQTLGQGPEFLTYFQNEAQLEKSRLLSDRFSAERPKGSFSTLEIQRTEQGDSAMYLCASSLEGTGMGEQYFGPGTRLTVT.

The chain is built from TRBV10-2 and TRBJ2-7; the match to TRBD1 covers 10 bases. Germline loops: CDR1 WSHSY, CDR2 SAAADI. The CDR3 extends over 15 amino acids. The V gene end was trimmed by 4 bases and the J gene end by 4 bases; junction bases not matched to a gene: 7. In nucleotides, the CDR3 is TGCGCCAGCAGTGCGCTGACAGGGGGCTTTTACGAGCAGTACTTC. This codes for CASSALTGGFYEQYF.

The genes are TRBV2 and TRBJ1-2; D is possibly TRBD1 (6 bases). This CDR3 has 13 amino acids. The germline CDR1 and CDR2 sequences are SNHLY and FYNNEI. The ends were cut back, 6 bases at V and 5 bases at J, with 13 bases in the middle. CDR3 coding DNA: TGTGCCAGCAGGCCGGACAGTTCGTATGGCTACACCTTC. This encodes CASRPDSSYGYTF. Filled out from reference TRBV2 and TRBJ1-2, the complete variable domain reads EPEVTQTPSHQVTQMGQEVILRCVPISNHLYFYWYRQILGQKVEFLVSFYNNEISEKSEIFDDQFSVERPDGSNFTLKIRSTKLEDSAMYFCASRPDSSYGYTFGSGTRLTVV.

This sequence joins TRBV24-1 and TRBJ2-1; TRBD2 agrees at 8 bases. CDR3 size: 16 residues. Trimming at V came to 4 bases and at J to 2 bases, leaving 6 bases not matched to a gene. Germline CDR1 is KGHDR and CDR2 is SFDVKD. The DNA of the CDR3 is TGTGCCACCAGTGAGTCAAGCGGGAGAACCTACAATGAGCAGTTCTTC. Translating gives CATSESSGRTYNEQFF.

The J gene is TRBJ2-4, the V gene TRBV21-1; the table names TRBD1, a call not compared with the DNA. TRBV21-1 is flagged as a pseudogene. The CDR3 length is 15 residues. Here the CDR3 reads CASSNGTGGMNIQYF. In nucleotides, the CDR3 is TGTGCCAGCAGCAACGGGACAGGGGGCATGAACATTCAGTACTTC.

The rearrangement joins TRBV9 to TRBJ1-1, with TRBD1 as a possible D gene (6 bases). Germline-derived CDR1 and CDR2 are SGDLS and YYNGEE. This CDR3 is built from 15 residues. V was clipped by 4 bases and J by 0 bases, with 13 bases between them. CDR3 nucleotide sequence: TGTGCCAGCAGCCTCCGGACAGAAATGAACACTGAAGCTTTCTTT. It is translated as CASSLRTEMNTEAFF.

This clone was observed a handful of times. Additional DNA sequences in this sample encode the identical CDR3. The chain is built from TRBV7-3 and TRBJ2-2, with D possibly matching TRBD2 (6 bases). This CDR3 comprises 15 residues. Trimming stripped 0 bases from V and 1 base from J, with 6 bases between. Looked up from germline, CDR1 is SGHTA and CDR2 is FQGTGA. CDR3 in amino acids: CASSLTSGNTGELFF. In DNA form, the CDR3 reads TGTGCCAGCAGCTTAACTAGCGGGAACACCGGGGAGCTGTTTTTT.

This rearrangement joins TRBV18 to TRBJ2-3; TRBD1 agrees at 10 bases. This CDR3 is 15 amino acids long. Germline-derived CDR1 and CDR2 are KGHSH and LQKENI. V shed 2 bases and J 4 bases; nucleotides not matched to a gene: 3. The CDR3 sequence is CASSPGTGDADTQYF. CDR3 DNA sequence: TGTGCCAGCTCACCAGGGACAGGGGATGCAGATACGCAGTATTTT.